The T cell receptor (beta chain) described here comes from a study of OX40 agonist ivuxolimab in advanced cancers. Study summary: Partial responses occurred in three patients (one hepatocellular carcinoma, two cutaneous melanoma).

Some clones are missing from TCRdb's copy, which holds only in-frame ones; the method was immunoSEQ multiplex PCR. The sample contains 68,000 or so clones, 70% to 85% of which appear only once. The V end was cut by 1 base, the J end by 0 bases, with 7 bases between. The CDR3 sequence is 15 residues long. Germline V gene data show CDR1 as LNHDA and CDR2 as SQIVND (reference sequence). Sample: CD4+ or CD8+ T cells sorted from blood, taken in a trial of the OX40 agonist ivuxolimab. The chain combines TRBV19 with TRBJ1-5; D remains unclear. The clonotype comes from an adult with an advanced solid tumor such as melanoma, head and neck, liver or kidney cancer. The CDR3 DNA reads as TGTGCCAGTAGTATAGGGGGTTATAGCAATCAGCCCCAGCATTTT. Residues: CASSIGGYSNQPQHF.